The rows below give T cell receptor beta chains drawn from one sample of a study of blood T cells in healthy people across ages. One entry per CDR3 protein results from TCRdb running MiXCR on the 5' RACE reads. The table records 650,000 to 800,000 distinct CDR3 sequences, more than 40% of them present only once. Sequenced sample: blood. These receptors all stem from a man aged 55-75 years in good health. Both conserved end residues are part of each CDR3. The order of the fields is J gene, D gene, clone size, V gene, CDR3 protein, CDR3 DNA. The D gene is left open where the match is weak. For some rows the clone size is stated as once, few or many, or as a class when expanded; others skip it.

TRBJ2-7 - - TRBV24-1 CATSDSKDIHEQYF TGTGCCACCAGTGATTCTAAAGACATCCACGAGCAGTACTTC
TRBJ2-7 - few TRBV3-1 CASSRRLSGISYEQYF TGTGCCAGCAGCCGACGACTAAGCGGAATCTCCTACGAGCAGTACTTC
TRBJ2-7 - - TRBV30 CASRPRGYEQYF TGTGCAAGCCGGCCGCGAGGCTACGAGCAGTACTTC
TRBJ1-5 TRBD1 few TRBV6-2/TRBV6-3 CASSYTLDRRDQPQHF TGTGCCAGCAGTTACACCCTGGACAGGAGGGATCAGCCCCAGCATTTT
TRBJ2-3 - - TRBV20-1 CSARRVGGDTQYF TGCAGTGCTAGAAGGGTTGGAGGGGATACGCAGTATTTT
TRBJ1-5 TRBD1 - TRBV6-1 CASSERLTGGRQPQHF TGTGCCAGCAGTGAACGGTTGACAGGGGGTCGTCAGCCCCAGCATTTT
TRBJ2-3 TRBD1 - TRBV10-3 CAISPTGLDTQYF TGTGCCATCAGCCCGACAGGGTTGGATACGCAGTATTTT
TRBJ1-6 - - TRBV20-1 CSALYQTSSGPRGSPLHF TGCAGTGCCCTATACCAGACGTCCTCCGGGCCTCGGGGTTCACCCCTCCACTTT
TRBJ2-1 TRBD2 - TRBV7-3 CASSPGTSGGSIYNEQFF TGTGCCAGCAGCCCCGGGACTAGCGGGGGATCGATCTACAATGAGCAGTTCTTC
TRBJ2-3 TRBD2 - TRBV24-1 CATSDPSGGGTDTRYF TGTGCCACCAGTGATCCTAGCGGGGGTGGCACAGATACGCGGTATTTT
TRBJ1-6 - few TRBV20-1 CSARDDEYSPLHF TGCAGTGCTAGAGACGACGAATATTCACCCCTCCACTTT
TRBJ1-2 - few TRBV7-2 CASSLEGANYGYTF TGTGCCAGCAGCTTGGAAGGGGCAAACTATGGCTACACCTTC
TRBJ2-1 - - TRBV24-1 CATSESLARINNEQFF TGTGCCACCAGTGAAAGTCTCGCCAGGATAAACAATGAGCAGTTCTTC
TRBJ2-1 - - TRBV6-6 CASSYRTNNEQFF TGTGCCAGCAGTTACAGGACAAACAATGAGCAGTTCTTC
TRBJ2-5 TRBD2 - TRBV9 CARNRAGGPSGTQYF TGTGCCAGGAACCGAGCGGGGGGCCCCTCGGGGACCCAGTACTTC
TRBJ2-7 - - TRBV2 CASLMGVSYEQYF TGTGCCAGCCTGATGGGGGTCTCCTACGAGCAGTACTTC
TRBJ2-7 TRBD1 few TRBV12-3/TRBV12-4 CASSFEGQRTYEQYF TGTGCCAGCAGTTTTGAGGGACAGAGAACCTACGAGCAGTACTTC
TRBJ2-1 - few TRBV30 CALEFYNEQFF TGTGCCTTGGAATTCTACAATGAGCAGTTCTTC
TRBJ1-4 - few TRBV6-1 CASIGFRWRDEKLFF TGTGCCAGCATAGGATTTCGATGGAGGGATGAAAAACTGTTTTTT
TRBJ2-7 - - TRBV20-1 CSARDSNGVHEQYF TGCAGTGCTAGAGATTCGAACGGGGTGCACGAGCAGTACTTC
TRBJ1-1 - - TRBV7-2 CASRAEGGVTEAFF TGTGCCAGCAGGGCAGAGGGCGGGGTCACTGAAGCTTTCTTT
TRBJ2-5 TRBD1 - TRBV4-1 CASSRILDRGGKETQYF TGCGCCAGCAGCCGGATCCTAGACAGGGGCGGTAAAGAGACCCAGTACTTC
TRBJ1-2 - few TRBV12-3/TRBV12-4 CASSLFPIRGNYGYTF TGTGCCAGCAGTCTCTTCCCCATTAGGGGGAACTATGGCTACACCTTC
TRBJ1-1 - many TRBV7-2 CASSLSGGNTEAFF TGTGCCAGCAGCTTATCGGGGGGAAACACTGAAGCTTTCTTT
TRBJ2-5 - - TRBV5-4 CASSLGGLLQETQYF TGTGCCAGCAGCTTGGGGGGGCTCCTCCAAGAGACCCAGTACTTC
TRBJ2-5 TRBD2 - TRBV6-1 CASSYSGVGFNQETQYF TGTGCCAGCTCATATAGCGGGGTTGGCTTTAACCAAGAGACCCAGTACTTT
TRBJ1-5 - many TRBV7-2 CASSPGGFNQPQHF TGTGCCAGCAGCCCCGGGGGGTTTAATCAGCCCCAGCATTTT
TRBJ2-3 - few TRBV29-1 CSVGIGTSTDTQYF TGCAGCGTGGGGATTGGGACTAGCACAGATACGCAGTATTTT
TRBJ1-2 - - TRBV28 CASSRGKLGYTF TGTGCCAGCAGCCGCGGTAAACTTGGCTACACCTTC
TRBJ2-7 - - TRBV20-1 CSARAQGGLYEQYF TGCAGTGCTAGAGCACAGGGGGGGCTCTACGAGCAGTACTTC